The rows below give T cell receptor beta chains drawn from one sample of a study of T cell repertoires in cytomegalovirus infection. Each CDR3 protein gets one entry after TCRdb re-called the reads with MiXCR. The data contain around 350,000 distinct CDR3 sequences, less than 20% of them singletons. Input material: PBMCs. Receptor source: a human donor in good health (CMV status not recorded). Some clones in this sample may be carry-over from other donors' samples. The CDR3 runs from the conserved cysteine through the conserved F or W. A D gene is named only where the DNA matches it firmly. Rows give clone size only sometimes, using once, few, many, or a class for an expanded clone.

V	D	size	J	CDR3	DNA
TRBV3-1	TRBD2	-	TRBJ2-3	CASSQESAGGAIGTQYF	TGTGCCAGCAGCCAAGAATCGGCGGGGGGGGCGATCGGTACGCAGTATTTT
TRBV7-2	TRBD2	few	TRBJ2-1	CASSLAVGLAGNYNEQFF	TGTGCCAGCAGCTTAGCTGTGGGACTAGCGGGGAACTACAATGAGCAGTTCTTC
TRBV12-3/TRBV12-4	-	-	TRBJ1-2	CASSLDHRSYGHTF	TGTGCCAGCAGTTTAGACCACAGGAGTTATGGCCACACCTTC
TRBV28	TRBD1	many	TRBJ1-2	CASSLPGQDIYYGYTF	TGTGCCAGCAGTTTACCGGGACAGGACATCTACTATGGCTACACCTTC
TRBV7-2	-	few	TRBJ2-2	CASSFTGGANTGELFF	TGTGCCAGCAGCTTTACGGGGGGCGCGAACACCGGGGAGCTGTTTTTT
TRBV29-1	-	-	TRBJ2-7	CSVWDRNSYEQYF	TGCAGCGTTTGGGATAGGAACTCCTACGAGCAGTACTTC
TRBV7-2	TRBD2	many	TRBJ2-7	CASSSAGTSFYEQYF	TGTGCCAGCAGCTCTGCCGGGACTAGTTTCTACGAGCAGTACTTC
TRBV10-3	TRBD2	-	TRBJ2-5	CAISDSRRGREETQYF	TGTGCCATCAGTGATTCTCGACGAGGGAGGGAAGAGACCCAGTACTTC
TRBV7-2	-	many	TRBJ2-1	CASAPRSDRWNYNEQFF	TGTGCCAGCGCCCCCCGAAGCGACCGATGGAACTACAATGAGCAGTTCTTC
TRBV5-1	-	many	TRBJ1-2	CASRTEANYGYTF	TGCGCCAGTCGGACAGAAGCTAACTATGGCTACACCTTC
TRBV7-9	-	many	TRBJ2-7	CASSSRLDQYF	TGTGCCAGCAGCTCCCGTTTAGACCAGTACTTC
TRBV20-1	TRBD2	-	TRBJ2-1	CSARDWTSYNEQFF	TGCAGTGCTAGAGATTGGACTAGTTACAATGAGCAGTTCTTC
TRBV7-2	-	many	TRBJ2-7	CASSFGAYEQYF	TGTGCCAGCAGCTTCGGGGCCTACGAGCAGTACTTC
TRBV10-3	-	many	TRBJ2-7	CAISRDRKDEQYF	TGTGCCATCAGCCGGGACCGAAAGGACGAGCAGTACTTC
TRBV20-1	-	-	TRBJ2-1	CSAPGRLDNNEQFF	TGCAGTGCCCCCGGCCGACTAGACAACAATGAGCAGTTCTTC
TRBV6-2/TRBV6-3	-	-	TRBJ2-1	CASSSSSRSNEQFF	TGTGCCAGCAGTTCCTCGTCTAGGTCAAATGAGCAGTTCTTC
TRBV24-1	-	few	TRBJ2-2	CATSDPGQNTGELFF	TGTGCCACCAGTGATCCGGGACAGAACACCGGGGAGCTGTTTTTT
TRBV20-1	TRBD1	-	TRBJ2-5	CSARMWGRGRETQYF	TGCAGTGCTAGAATGTGGGGCAGGGGGCGAGAGACCCAGTACTTC
TRBV12-3/TRBV12-4	-	many	TRBJ2-3	CASSLLDLTQREGTQYF	TGTGCCAGCAGTTTATTGGACTTGACTCAAAGAGAGGGTACGCAGTATTTT
TRBV7-9	-	many	TRBJ2-7	CASSLGLLVQYF	TGTGCCAGCAGCCTCGGACTCCTCGTGCAGTACTTC
TRBV5-6	-	-	TRBJ2-5	CASSLGLWGYQETQYF	TGTGCCAGCAGCTTGGGCCTTTGGGGGTACCAAGAGACCCAGTACTTC
TRBV7-9	TRBD2	many	TRBJ2-7	CASSGYTSGVSYEQYF	TGTGCCAGCAGCGGTTACACTAGCGGGGTCTCCTACGAGCAGTACTTC
TRBV25-1	TRBD1	few	TRBJ1-1	CASSELGQAEAFF	TGTGCCAGCAGCGAACTCGGACAGGCTGAAGCTTTCTTT
TRBV28	-	many	TRBJ2-5	CASSLPPGQRQETQYF	TGTGCCAGCAGTTTACCCCCCGGACAGAGGCAAGAGACCCAGTACTTC
TRBV7-9	-	-	TRBJ2-7	CASSLAGDSGLYEQYF	TGTGCCAGCAGCTTAGCGGGGGACAGCGGGTTGTACGAGCAGTACTTC
TRBV19	-	-	TRBJ1-3	CASSRRAPDGNTIYF	TGTGCCAGTAGCCGCAGGGCGCCGGATGGAAACACCATATATTTT
TRBV20-1	TRBD1	few	TRBJ2-7	CSAPDRVIYEQYF	TGCAGTGCTCCCGACAGGGTTATCTACGAGCAGTACTTC
TRBV20-1	TRBD2	-	TRBJ2-5	CSARDPASGLGGTQYF	TGCAGTGCTAGAGATCCCGCTAGCGGCCTTGGGGGGACCCAGTACTTC
TRBV7-2	-	few	TRBJ1-1	CASSLRGVGPEAFF	TGTGCCAGCAGCTTACGGGGGGTCGGACCTGAAGCTTTCTTT
TRBV28	-	-	TRBJ2-7	CASIRPNSYEQYF	TGTGCCAGCATCAGGCCCAACTCCTACGAGCAGTACTTC
TRBV7-6	-	-	TRBJ1-1	CASSLAPRENTEAFF	TGTGCCAGCAGCTTAGCCCCCAGGGAGAACACTGAAGCTTTCTTT
TRBV11-2	-	-	TRBJ2-1	CASSGGAENEQFF	TGTGCCAGCAGCGGAGGGGCGGAGAATGAGCAGTTCTTC
TRBV7-6	-	-	TRBJ1-5	CASSLAGENNQPQHF	TGTGCCAGCAGCTTAGCGGGGGAAAACAATCAGCCCCAGCATTTT
TRBV10-2	-	-	TRBJ1-2	CASSDRAGFGGYTF	TGCGCCAGCAGTGATCGGGCAGGGTTTGGTGGCTACACCTTC
TRBV12-3/TRBV12-4	-	few	TRBJ1-2	CASENNYGYTF	TGTGCCAGCGAAAATAACTATGGCTACACCTTC
TRBV12-3/TRBV12-4	-	many	TRBJ2-1	CASSRDREDEQFF	TGTGCCAGCAGCCGAGACAGGGAGGATGAGCAGTTCTTC
TRBV9	TRBD2	few	TRBJ2-2	CASSPIAGAAGELFF	TGTGCCAGCAGCCCAATAGCGGGCGCAGCGGGGGAGCTGTTTTTT
TRBV12-3/TRBV12-4	-	many	TRBJ2-1	CASSLGLTQGPEQFF	TGTGCCAGCAGTCTCGGACTAACCCAGGGGCCTGAGCAGTTCTTC
TRBV12-3/TRBV12-4	TRBD1	many	TRBJ2-5	CASSLGVGTGATETQYF	TGTGCCAGCAGTTTAGGTGTTGGGACAGGGGCCACGGAGACCCAGTACTTC
TRBV7-2	TRBD1	many	TRBJ2-7	CASSFSRGYEQYF	TGTGCCAGCAGCTTCAGCAGGGGGTACGAGCAGTACTTC
TRBV19	TRBD1	few	TRBJ1-2	CASSILTGDGYTF	TGTGCCAGTAGTATCCTTACAGGGGATGGCTACACCTTC
TRBV5-5	TRBD2	-	TRBJ2-1	CASSMRGFYNEQFF	TGTGCCAGCAGCATGCGGGGGTTCTACAATGAGCAGTTCTTC
TRBV6-1	-	many	TRBJ1-2	CASSSQTNSLGGYTF	TGTGCCAGCAGTTCACAGACGAACAGTTTAGGTGGCTACACCTTC
TRBV2	-	many	TRBJ1-2	CASRPNRDISTYGYTF	TGTGCCAGCAGACCAAACCGGGACATATCAACCTATGGCTACACCTTC
TRBV20-1	TRBD2	few	TRBJ2-3	CSARDVSPGTTTDTQYF	TGCAGTGCTAGAGACGTGAGCCCGGGGACTACCACAGATACGCAGTATTTT
TRBV20-1	-	few	TRBJ1-4	CSAGRQVDEKLFF	TGCAGTGCAGGGAGACAGGTGGATGAAAAACTGTTTTTT
TRBV28	TRBD1	-	TRBJ1-6	CASRRDRVGSPLHF	TGTGCCAGCAGGCGCGACAGGGTGGGCTCACCCCTCCACTTT
TRBV11-3	-	-	TRBJ1-1	CASSLLFGTEAFF	TGTGCCAGCAGCTTACTTTTCGGTACTGAAGCTTTCTTT
TRBV15	-	-	TRBJ2-5	CATSRRSKNRETQYF	TGTGCCACCAGCCGCCGGAGTAAGAATCGAGAGACCCAGTACTTC
TRBV7-9	-	-	TRBJ2-5	CASSNRGEETQYF	TGTGCCAGCAGCAACCGGGGCGAGGAGACCCAGTACTTC
TRBV11-2	-	few	TRBJ1-5	CASSFMDNQPQHF	TGTGCCAGCAGCTTTATGGACAATCAGCCCCAGCATTTT
TRBV14	-	-	TRBJ2-1	CASSPSGVAPIGEQFF	TGTGCCAGCAGCCCCTCGGGGGTCGCCCCCATAGGTGAGCAGTTCTTC
TRBV7-2	-	many	TRBJ1-2	CASSLVGQSGGYTF	TGTGCCAGCAGCTTAGTCGGCCAATCGGGTGGCTACACCTTC